These 23 T cell receptor beta chains originate from one sample sequenced in a study of T cell changes during pregnancy in multiple sclerosis. The data were produced by immunoSEQ multiplex PCR, yet TCRdb's version contains in-frame clones alone and is incomplete. Found here are some 74,000 clones, 85% to 95% of them singletons; the top ten hold 2.3%. The specimen was peripheral blood, collected before pregnancy. The receptors stem from a female donor with multiple sclerosis, enrolled in a pregnancy study.

The chain links TRBV2 to TRBJ2-1, with TRBD2 matching 11 bases. V trimming: 8 bases; J trimming: 2 bases; junction bases outside the gene matches: 17. CDR3 length equals 19 residues. Looked up from germline, CDR1 is SNHLY and CDR2 is FYNNEI. CDR3 nucleotides: TGTGCCAGCCCCGAAGGGGAGTCGGGACTAGCGGCTACCTACAATGAGCAGTTCTTC. Residues: CASPEGESGLAATYNEQFF.

This chain joins TRBV9 and TRBJ2-2, with TRBD1 identical over 10 bases. The junction had 9 bases not matched to a gene; V was cut back by 3 bases and J by 7 bases. CDR3 length: 16 residues. CDR1 SGDLS and CDR2 YYNGEE come from the germline V gene. The DNA of the CDR3 is TGTGCCAGCAGCGCGAGGGACAGGGGAGGGAGCGGGGAGCTGTTTTTT. Its protein is CASSARDRGGSGELFF.

The V gene is TRBV7-9, the J gene TRBJ1-3, with D possibly being TRBD1 (6 bases). Germline CDR1 SEHNR, CDR2 FQNEAQ (reference sequence). The germline V and J ends were trimmed by 3 bases and 0 bases, with 12 bases remaining between them. This CDR3 has 16 amino acids. The CDR3 region has the DNA TGTGCCAGCAGCTTTACCGGACAGAGCTCTGGAAACACCATATATTTT. It specifies CASSFTGQSSGNTIYF.

This chain joins TRBV29-1 and TRBJ2-3, with 7 bases that match TRBD1. CDR1 is SQVTM, CDR2 ANQGSEA, per germline. The CDR3 is 13 residues long. V lost 6 bases and J lost 2; bases outside the gene matches: 5. Here the CDR3 reads CSVSGQVTDTQYF. The CDR3 nucleotides are TGCAGCGTGTCTGGACAGGTCACAGATACGCAGTATTTT.

The chain couples TRBV7-2 to TRBJ2-7, with TRBD1 as a possible D gene (6 bases). The length of the CDR3 is 14 residues. Trimming shortened V by 5 bases and J by 9 bases, and 20 bases separated the two germline ends. Germline-derived CDR1 and CDR2 are SGHTA and FQGNSA. CDR3 sequence (DNA): TGTGCCAGCAGCGTGGGGGCCGGACGATTCGCGCAGTACTTC. Its translation: CASSVGAGRFAQYF. The full variable domain, completed using reference TRBV7-2 and TRBJ2-7, is GAGVSQSPSNKVTEKGKDVELRCDPISGHTALYWYRQSLGQGLEFLIYFQGNSAPDKSGLPSDRFSAERTGGSVSTLTIQRTQQEDSAVYLCASSVGAGRFAQYFGPGTRLTVT.

The chain has TRBV11-3 and TRBJ1-3; 7 positions agree with TRBD1. The CDR3 extends over 16 amino acids. Per the germline V gene, CDR1 is SGHNT and CDR2 is YENEEA. V shed 4 bases and J 3 bases; nucleotides not matched to a gene: 9. The CDR3 is CASSSTYRGRGNTIYF. CDR3 DNA sequence: TGTGCCAGCAGCTCAACTTACAGGGGACGTGGAAACACCATATATTTT.

The J gene is TRBJ2-1, the V gene TRBV2; TRBD2 matches at 8 bases. CDR1 is SNHLY and CDR2 is FYNNEI in the germline V gene. The CDR3 is made up of 22 amino acids. V dropped 7 bases and J dropped 0; count of bases not matched to a gene: 26. The CDR3 is CASIPATRTSRAHLSSYNEQFF. In DNA, the CDR3 is TGTGCCAGCATCCCTGCAACCAGGACTAGCAGGGCCCACCTTAGCTCCTACAATGAGCAGTTCTTC.

The rearrangement links TRBV18 to TRBJ2-1; 11 nucleotides agree with TRBD2. This CDR3 comprises 17 residues. The germline gives CDR1 KGHSH, CDR2 LQKENI. V was clipped by 5 bases and J by 3 bases; unmatched bases: 9. The CDR3 bases are TGTGCCAGCTCAGGGACTAGCGGTATTCCCAGCTACAATGAGCAGTTCTTC. This encodes CASSGTSGIPSYNEQFF.

This chain uses TRBV5-1 with TRBJ2-5, with D perhaps matching TRBD1 (7 bases). The CDR3 is 14 residues long. The germline V gene has CDR1 SGHRS and CDR2 YFSETQ. The V gene lost 4 bases and the J gene lost 2 bases, with 12 bases spanning the gap. In DNA form, the CDR3 reads TGCGCCAGCAGCCGCTCAGGGGGGCAAGAGACCCAGTACTTC. Its protein product is CASSRSGGQETQYF.

This clone was found once. This chain joins TRBV19 and TRBJ1-4; 7 nucleotides align to TRBD1. The CDR3 runs to 23 residues. The V segment lost 0 bases and the J segment 0 bases; nucleotides outside the gene matches: 22. CDR1 LNHDA and CDR2 SQIVND come from the germline V gene (reference sequence). Here the CDR3 reads CASSIEGEGHGTAKYTTNEKLFF. CDR3 bases: TGTGCCAGTAGTATAGAAGGTGAGGGGCACGGGACAGCAAAATATACAACTAATGAAAAACTGTTTTTT.

The chain links TRBV4-3 to TRBJ2-5; possible D gene TRBD2, 6 bases. The CDR3 has 15 amino acids. The V end was cut by 0 bases, the J end by 5 bases, with 13 bases between. Germline V gene sequence: CDR1 LGHNA, CDR2 YSLEER. The CDR3 DNA reads as TGCGCCAGCAGCCAAGACGGGGGTCGAGGGGAGACCCAGTACTTC. Its translation: CASSQDGGRGETQYF.

This rearrangement joins TRBV25-1 to TRBJ2-3; 9 bases are shared with TRBD2. Germline CDR1 reads MGHDK; CDR2 reads SYGVNS. With V trimmed by 6 bases and J by 11 bases, 9 bases remained unmatched. CDR3 length: 13 amino acids. The CDR3 loop reads CASSHLSGRGQYF. The CDR3 nucleotides read TGTGCCAGCAGCCACCTTAGCGGGAGAGGGCAGTATTTT.

This chain joins TRBV21-1 and TRBJ2-2; the DNA was not used to check the table's D call, TRBD1. TRBV21-1 is a documented pseudogene. This CDR3 has 16 amino acids. This chain's CDR3 is CASSKIAGTFPGELFF. Here the CDR3 DNA reads TGTGCCAGCAGCAAGATAGCCGGGACATTTCCCGGGGAGCTGTTTTTT.

V is TRBV6-6 and J is TRBJ1-1; weak D call: TRBD1 (5 bases). The V gene lost 5 bases and the J gene lost 10 bases, with 17 bases spanning the gap. The CDR3 has 13 amino acids. The V gene's germline CDR1 is MNHNY and CDR2 SVGAGI (reference sequence). The CDR3 DNA follows: TGTGCCAGCAGTCACGGGTTGTCGGGGGGAGCTTTCTTT. Amino acid sequence: CASSHGLSGGAFF.

This clone was observed a single time. The chain has TRBV5-6 and TRBJ2-1, with 15 bases matching TRBD2. This CDR3 region has 15 residues. CDR1 is SGHDT and CDR2 is YYEEEE in the germline V gene. V trimming: 2 bases; J trimming: 15 bases; junction bases outside the gene matches: 9. The CDR3 loop reads CASSFTGLAGGPTFF. DNA of the CDR3: TGTGCCAGCAGCTTTACCGGACTAGCGGGAGGGCCTACGTTCTTC.

This sequence joins TRBV25-1 and TRBJ2-1, with TRBD1 as a possible D gene (6 bases). This CDR3 is 14 amino acids long. Trimming took off 5 bases at V and 8 bases at J, with 16 bases between the two ends. Germline V CDR1 and CDR2: MGHDK, SYGVNS. CDR3 coding DNA: TGTGCCAGCAGTACCGGACAGTTAGTCGATGAGCAGTTCTTC. Translated: CASSTGQLVDEQFF.

The chain joins TRBV6-4 to TRBJ2-1, with 9 bases that match TRBD2. Losses at the gene ends were 4 bases for V and 5 bases for J; bases not matched to a gene: 3. The germline V gene has CDR1 MRHNA and CDR2 SNTAGT. The CDR3 covers 14 residues. The CDR3: CASSGLAGNNEQFF. The DNA of the CDR3 is TGTGCCAGCAGTGGTCTAGCGGGGAACAATGAGCAGTTCTTC.

This clone has more than one count but fewer than ten. This chain joins TRBV4-1 and TRBJ2-1; 7 positions match TRBD1. This CDR3 contains 18 residues. V dropped 6 bases and J dropped 3; count of bases not matched to a gene: 17. The V gene's germline CDR1 is MGHRA and CDR2 YSYEKL. In nucleotides, the CDR3 is TGCGCCAGCAGGAAGGAAGACCTGATAGGGGGCCACTACAATGAGCAGTTCTTC. Translating gives CASRKEDLIGGHYNEQFF.

This clone has a single count. J is TRBJ1-1 and V is TRBV9; TRBD1 matches at 9 bases. Per the germline V gene, CDR1 is SGDLS and CDR2 is YYNGEE. Trimming at V came to 5 bases and at J to 4 bases, leaving 9 bases not matched to a gene. The CDR3 sequence is 15 residues long. The CDR3 loop is CASSSTGGLGTEAFF. The DNA of the CDR3 is TGTGCCAGCAGTTCCACAGGGGGCTTGGGCACTGAAGCTTTCTTT.

This chain uses TRBV7-9 with TRBJ2-7; D ambiguous. This CDR3 spans 12 amino acids. Germline-derived CDR1 and CDR2 are SEHNR and FQNEAQ (reference sequence). Trimming removed 4 bases from V and 0 bases from J, with 4 bases in between. CDR3 region: CASSSYSYEQYF. The CDR3 bases are TGTGCCAGCAGCTCCTACTCCTACGAGCAGTACTTC.

V and J are TRBV6-1 and TRBJ2-7, with 8 bases that match TRBD1. The CDR3 extends over 15 amino acids. V gave up 2 bases and J gave up 1 base; unmatched junction bases: 4. Germline CDR1 reads MNHNS; CDR2 reads SASEGT. The CDR3 sequence is CASSETGGSSYEQYF. The CDR3 DNA follows: TGTGCCAGCAGTGAAACAGGGGGGTCTTCCTACGAGCAGTACTTC.

The gene calls are TRBV19 and TRBJ1-1; no definite D call. Trimming removed 6 bases at V and 1 base at J, with 9 bases between. CDR1 is LNHDA, CDR2 SQIVND, per germline (reference sequence). CDR3 size: 13 residues. The CDR3 spells CASSGVSNTEAFF. The CDR3 nucleotides are TGTGCCAGTAGCGGGGTTTCGAACACTGAAGCTTTCTTT.

This rearrangement joins TRBV7-2 to TRBJ1-2; D unresolved. The germline CDR1 and CDR2 sequences are SGHTA and FQGNSA. The CDR3 totals 13 residues. The germline V and J ends were trimmed by 5 bases and 5 bases, with 12 bases remaining between them. CDR3 DNA: TGTGCCAGCAGCCTACCCCGGGGTTATGGCTACACCTTC. This translates into CASSLPRGYGYTF.